A single sample gave rise to the 7 T cell receptor beta chains below, sequenced in a study of early T cells in non-severe SARS-CoV-2 infection. A single record per CDR3 protein comes from TCRdb applying MiXCR to the 5' RACE reads. The data show about 100,000 distinct CDR3 sequences, 12% seen once. Input material: whole blood. The receptors here all came from an adult who was a healthcare worker with PCR-confirmed SARS-CoV-2 infection or an uninfected control (not recorded which).

This clonotype was detected ten times or more. This chain links TRBV7-9 with TRBJ2-5; maybe TRBD1 (6 bases). The CDR3 is 14 residues long. Trimming removed 4 bases at V and 5 bases at J, with 14 bases between. Germline V CDR1 and CDR2: SEHNR, FQNEAQ (reference sequence). As DNA, the CDR3 is TGTGCCAGCAGCTCCCAACAGGGTCTGGAGACCCAGTACTTC. Translation gives CASSSQQGLETQYF.

This clonotype has a handful of counts. This chain joins TRBV29-1 and TRBJ1-2; possible D gene TRBD1, 5 bases. V was clipped by 7 bases and J by 4 bases, with 19 bases between them. The CDR3 extends over 14 amino acids. Germline-derived CDR1 and CDR2 are SQVTM and ANQGSEA. For the CDR3, the DNA is TGCAGCGCCCGAAGCCCTCAGGGCTCCTATGGCTACACCTTC. This translates into CSARSPQGSYGYTF.

This clonotype was recorded many times. The CDR3 DNA sequence: TGCAGTGCTAGCCTGAACACTGAAGCTTTCTTT. Translated, it gives CSASLNTEAFF. This sequence joins TRBV20-1 and TRBJ1-1; no firm D call. Germline CDR1 DFQATT, CDR2 SNEGSKA (reference sequence). V lost 3 bases to trimming and J lost 0 bases, with 2 bases between them. There are 11 residues in the CDR3.

The CDR3 sequence: CAWSAVMANTGELFF. The DNA for the CDR3 is TGTGCCTGGAGTGCGGTAATGGCGAACACCGGGGAGCTGTTTTTT. The chain carries TRBV30 and TRBJ2-2; D not resolved. Germline V gene sequence: CDR1 GTSNPN, CDR2 SVGIG (reference sequence). There are 15 residues in the CDR3. V dropped 1 base and J dropped 0 bases, with 9 bases sitting between them. The full variable domain, completed using reference TRBV30 and TRBJ2-2, is SQTIHQWPATLVQPVGSPLSLECTVEGTSNPNLYWYRQAAGRGLQLLFYSVGIGQISSEVPQNLSASRPQDRQFILSSKKLLLSDSGFYLCAWSAVMANTGELFFGEGSRLTVL.

This clonotype was recorded many times. V gene TRBV5-6 combines with J gene TRBJ2-2; 7 bases match TRBD2. The V gene end was trimmed by 3 bases and the J gene end by 5 bases; junction bases not matched to a gene: 10. The CDR3 contains 16 residues. Germline V gene lookup returns CDR1 SGHDT and CDR2 YYEEEE. The CDR3 nucleotides read TGTGCCAGCAGCTCTCCTAGCGGATTAGGGACCGGGGAGCTGTTTTTT. Residues: CASSSPSGLGTGELFF.

The chain is built from TRBV5-6 and TRBJ1-2, with 8 bases lining up with TRBD1. V lost 1 base and J lost 4; bases outside the gene matches: 9. The CDR3 has 16 residues. CDR1 and CDR2 from the germline V gene are SGHDT and YYEEEE. DNA of the CDR3: TGTGCCAGCAGCTTGAAAACAGGGGGAGTGACCTATGGCTACACCTTC. This translates into CASSLKTGGVTYGYTF.

This sequence joins TRBV20-1 and TRBJ2-4; tentatively, D is TRBD1 or TRBD2 (6 bases each). Deletions cut 4 bases from V and 1 base from J, with 17 bases between. The CDR3 has 16 residues. The germline CDR1 and CDR2 sequences are DFQATT and SNEGSKA (reference sequence). The CDR3 here is CSATLPGGRAKNIQYF. CDR3 DNA sequence: TGCAGTGCTACCCTCCCCGGGGGCAGGGCCAAAAACATTCAGTACTTC.